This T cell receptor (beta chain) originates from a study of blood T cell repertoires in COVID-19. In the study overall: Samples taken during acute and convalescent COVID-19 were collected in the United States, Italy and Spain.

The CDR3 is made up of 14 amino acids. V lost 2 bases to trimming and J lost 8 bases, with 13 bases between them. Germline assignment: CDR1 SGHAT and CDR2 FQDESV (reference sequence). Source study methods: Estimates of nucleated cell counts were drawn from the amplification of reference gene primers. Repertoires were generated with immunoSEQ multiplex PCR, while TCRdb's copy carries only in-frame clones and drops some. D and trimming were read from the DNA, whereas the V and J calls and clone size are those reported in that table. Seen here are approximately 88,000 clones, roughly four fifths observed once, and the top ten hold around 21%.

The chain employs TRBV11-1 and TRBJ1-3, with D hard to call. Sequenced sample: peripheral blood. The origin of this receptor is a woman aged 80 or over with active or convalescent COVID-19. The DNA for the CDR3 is TGTGCCAGCAGCTTACTTGGGCCGTTTGACACCATATATTTT. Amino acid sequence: CASSLLGPFDTIYF.